A selection of T cell receptor beta chains follows, all from one sample in a study of cytomegalovirus exposure and HLA in healthy donors. Sequenced by immunoSEQ multiplex PCR; TCRdb stores in-frame clones only, minus some. The table records more than 140,000 clones, over 60% of them present only once. Sequenced material: PBMCs. The receptor source for this set is a young woman in good health and CMV-seropositive. The CDR3 runs from the conserved cysteine through the conserved F or W. D genes are given only for firm matches. A row's size may be missing; if present it is once, few, many or a size class.

TRBJ1-2 | few | TRBD1 | TRBV13 | TGTGCCAGCAGCTTACAGGACAGGGGAGACTATGGCTACACCTTC | CASSLQDRGDYGYTF
TRBJ1-5 | . | . | TRBV28 | TGTGCCAGCAGCCTTACCTATAGCAATCAGCCCCAGCATTTT | CASSLTYSNQPQHF
TRBJ2-1 | . | TRBD2 | TRBV29-1 | TGCAGCGTTCCCACTAGCGGAGACTACAATGAGCAGTTCTTC | CSVPTSGDYNEQFF
TRBJ2-2 | . | TRBD1 | TRBV5-1 | TGCGCCAGCAGCAAACGGACAGGGGGCGCCGCCGGGGAGCTGTTTTTT | CASSKRTGGAAGELFF
TRBJ2-2 | . | . | TRBV1 | TGCACCAGCAGCCAAGTGTTTCTTCCAGGGACCGGGGAGCTGTTTTTT | CTSSQVFLPGTGELFF
TRBJ2-1 | . | TRBD2 | TRBV7-9 | TGTGCCAGCAGCCTGGCGGGAGGTTGGTACAATGAGCAGTTCTTC | CASSLAGGWYNEQFF
TRBJ1-1 | . | TRBD1 | TRBV5-1 | TGCGCCAGCAGCCCCGGGACAGGCGCCACTGAAGCTTTCTTT | CASSPGTGATEAFF
TRBJ2-7 | . | . | TRBV2 | TGTGCCAGCAGTGCAGGTGGCGAGCAGTACTTC | CASSAGGEQYF
TRBJ2-7 | once | . | TRBV6-5 | TGTGCCGTAGCCGCCTTGGATTTTTCCGAGCAGTACTTC | CAVAALDFSEQYF
TRBJ2-5 | . | . | TRBV6-1 | TGTGCCAGCAGTGAAGGCGGAGGGACCCAAGAGACCCAGTACTTC | CASSEGGGTQETQYF
TRBJ2-5 | . | . | TRBV9 | TGTGCCACACAAGAGACCCAGTACTTC | CATQETQYF
TRBJ1-6 | . | . | TRBV5-1 | TGCGCCAGCAGCTTGGGAGTTGGGGGCACGGGTAATTCACCCCTCCACTTT | CASSLGVGGTGNSPLHF
TRBJ1-1 | few | . | TRBV30 | TGTGCCTGGAGTCTTCAATTCCGGGGCACTGAAGCTTTCTTT | CAWSLQFRGTEAFF
TRBJ2-5 | few | TRBD2 | TRBV5-1 | TGCGCCAGCAGAGCGGGAGGGTACCAAGAGACCCAGTACTTC | CASRAGGYQETQYF
TRBJ2-2 | . | . | TRBV5-4 | TGTGCCACCAAGACGGGAGTGAGTACCGGGGAGCTGTTTTTT | CATKTGVSTGELFF
TRBJ2-7 | . | . | TRBV28 | TGTGCCAGCAGTCTGGGGCAGGGGACGCCCTCCTCCTACGAGCAGTACTTC | CASSLGQGTPSSYEQYF
TRBJ2-7 | few | . | TRBV30 | TGTGCCTGGAGTGTACGGTTGAGCCCAAACTCCGAGCAGTACTTC | CAWSVRLSPNSEQYF
TRBJ2-7 | . | TRBD1 | TRBV10-3 | TGTGCCATCAGTGCCTTGGGACAGGACTACGAGCAGTACTTC | CAISALGQDYEQYF
TRBJ2-1 | . | TRBD2 | TRBV15 | TGTGCCACCAGCAGAGGCTACGTAGCGGGAGAGGATGAGCAGTTCTTC | CATSRGYVAGEDEQFF
TRBJ2-2 | . | . | TRBV9 | TGTGCCAGCAGCCCCCGTGGAGGGTTGAACACCGGGGAGCTGTTTTTT | CASSPRGGLNTGELFF
TRBJ1-3 | few | . | TRBV4-1 | TGCGCCAGCAGCCAAGTGCTGGGAGGGAACACCATATATTTT | CASSQVLGGNTIYF
TRBJ1-4 | . | . | TRBV6-1 | TGTGCCAGCAGTGAAGCGCCACAGATGTTCAATGAAAAACTGTTTTTT | CASSEAPQMFNEKLFF
TRBJ1-4 | . | . | TRBV6-5 | TGTGCCAGCAAACAACGACACTCAACTAATGAAAAACTGTTTTTT | CASKQRHSTNEKLFF
TRBJ1-1 | few | . | TRBV7-3 | TGTGCCAGCAGCCGAACAGGGAACACTGAAGCTTTCTTT | CASSRTGNTEAFF